The sequence of this TCR beta chain was determined in a study of cytomegalovirus exposure and HLA in healthy donors. Findings and limits, study-wide: The study recorded around 160 TCR beta chains that were cytomegalovirus-associated. Rare TCR sequences dominated, though some public TCRs recurred in many donors. A few CMV-associated chains were confirmed in vitro to be specific for CMV antigens.

The donors were members of the validation cohort comprising approximately 110 subjects, separate from the roughly 670-subject first cohort. Sequencing used immunoSEQ multiplex PCR; TCRdb keeps in-frame clones, though not all of them. Among tens of thousands of clones listed, about 94% were seen once. This clone was counted a single time. Its antigen is not known. This CDR3 has 15 residues. CDR1 MNHEY and CDR2 SMNVEV come from the germline V gene (reference sequence). Trimming took 3 bases from V and 7 from J; bases not matched to a gene: 4. The rearrangement joins TRBV27 to TRBJ1-5; 12 positions match TRBD1. The material sequenced was PBMCs. The receptor comes from a young man in good health and CMV-seropositive. CDR3 in DNA: TGTGCCAGCAGTTTCATGGGACAGGGGGCCCAGCCCCAGCATTTT. It translates to CASSFMGQGAQPQHF.